Below, 17 T cell receptor beta chains from the same sample are listed, as sequenced in a study of cytomegalovirus exposure and HLA in healthy donors. Libraries were prepared by immunoSEQ multiplex PCR; TCRdb keeps only in-frame clonotypes and omits some of them. The sample consists of about 130,000 clones, roughly 79% of them appearing once. Material: PBMCs. The receptors were gathered from a man aged 25 to 40 in good health and CMV-seropositive.

The chain is built from TRBV7-2 and TRBJ1-1; 8 bases agree with TRBD1. The CDR3 covers 15 residues. Germline V gene sequence: CDR1 SGHTA, CDR2 FQGNSA. V lost 5 bases and J lost 1; bases outside the gene matches: 6. CDR3 in DNA: TGTGCCAGCAGCCCACGAACAGGGGGGAACACTGAAGCTTTCTTT. The encoded protein is CASSPRTGGNTEAFF.

This chain joins TRBV7-3 and TRBJ2-7, with D maybe TRBD2 (5 bases). V shed 5 bases and J shed 6 bases, with 14 bases lying between them. Germline V gene sequence: CDR1 SGHTA, CDR2 FQGTGA. The CDR3 sequence is 13 residues long. CDR3 coding DNA: TGTGCCAGCAGCCTTACTCTCGGAGGCGAGCAGTACTTC. Its protein product is CASSLTLGGEQYF. The whole variable domain, filled in from reference TRBV7-3 and TRBJ2-7, reads GAGVSQTPSNKVTEKGKYVELRCDPISGHTALYWYRQSLGQGPEFLIYFQGTGAADDSGLPNDRFFAVRPEGSVSTLKIQRTERGDSAVYLCASSLTLGGEQYFGPGTRLTVT.

The DNA of the CDR3 is TGTGCCAGCAGCCCGCGGGAGTCCGAGACCCAGTACTTC. Protein: CASSPRESETQYF. This rearrangement joins TRBV7-9 to TRBJ2-5; 7 bases align to TRBD2. V lost 5 bases, J lost 5 bases, and 5 bases stayed unmatched. Looked up from germline, CDR1 is SEHNR and CDR2 is FQNEAQ (reference sequence). There are 13 residues in the CDR3.

Worth noting for this clone: Other DNA sequences from this sample encode an identical CDR3 as well. This chain uses TRBV18 with TRBJ2-3, with D unresolved. The CDR3 runs 12 residues. Germline V gives CDR1 KGHSH, CDR2 LQKENI. Trimming shortened V by 5 bases and J by 0 bases, and 3 bases separated the two germline ends. Here the CDR3 DNA reads TGTGCCAGCTCATCTAGCACAGATACGCAGTATTTT. Its protein is CASSSSTDTQYF. Based on the CDR3 plus reference TRBV18 and TRBJ2-3, the full variable domain is NAGVMQNPRHLVRRRGQEARLRCSPMKGHSHVYWYRQLPEEGLKFMVYLQKENIIDESGMPKERFSAEFPKEGPSILRIQQVVRGDSAAYFCASSSSTDTQYFGPGTRLTVL.

The sample holds one count of this clone. This chain connects TRBV5-1 to TRBJ1-2; 10 bases fit TRBD1. Germline loops: CDR1 SGHRS, CDR2 YFSETQ. V dropped 5 bases and J dropped 8; count of bases not matched to a gene: 21. This CDR3 contains 18 residues. The CDR3 here is CASSEGQGLGPRPRGYTF. The CDR3, as DNA: TGCGCCAGCAGTGAGGGACAGGGGTTGGGACCGCGGCCCCGAGGCTACACCTTC.

The V call is TRBV5-1, the J call TRBJ1-2; D is possibly TRBD1 (6 bases). Germline CDR1 SGHRS, CDR2 YFSETQ. V lost 3 bases to trimming and J lost 2 bases, with 11 bases between them. The CDR3 is 14 residues long. CDR3 amino acids: CASSWGTPNYGYTF. CDR3 DNA: TGCGCCAGCAGCTGGGGGACACCAAACTATGGCTACACCTTC. Filled out from reference TRBV5-1 and TRBJ1-2, the complete variable domain reads KAGVTQTPRYLIKTRGQQVTLSCSPISGHRSVSWYQQTPGQGLQFLFEYFSETQRNKGNFPGRFSGRQFSNSRSEMNVSTLELGDSALYLCASSWGTPNYGYTFGSGTRLTVV.

The CDR3 sequence is CASSDRFLPSYNEQFF. DNA of the CDR3: TGTGCCAGCAGTGACCGTTTTCTCCCCTCCTACAATGAGCAGTTCTTC. The chain uses TRBV6-4 and TRBJ2-1; D gene ambiguous. Germline V gives CDR1 MRHNA, CDR2 SNTAGT. This CDR3 comprises 16 residues. V lost 2 bases and J lost 0, with 11 bases in between.

The chain links TRBV10-3 to TRBJ1-4, with TRBD1 matching 7 bases. Germline V gives CDR1 ENHRY, CDR2 SYGVKD. With V trimmed by 6 bases and J by 0 bases, 4 bases remained unmatched. CDR3 size: 15 residues. CDR3 loop: CAISPGTATNEKLFF. CDR3 coding DNA: TGTGCCATCAGCCCCGGGACAGCAACTAATGAAAAACTGTTTTTT.

The chain has TRBV7-9 and TRBJ1-5; D gene unclear. CDR1 and CDR2 from the germline V gene are SEHNR and FQNEAQ (reference sequence). CDR3 length: 15 residues. The ends were cut back, 2 bases at V and 0 bases at J, with 8 bases in the middle. The CDR3: CASSLPGDSNQPQHF. The CDR3 nucleotides are TGTGCCAGCAGCTTACCCGGGGATAGCAATCAGCCCCAGCATTTT.

The V gene is TRBV7-8, the J gene TRBJ2-7, with TRBD1 matching over 7 bases. The V gene end was trimmed by 1 base and the J gene end by 2 bases; junction bases not matched to a gene: 2. CDR3 length: 14 amino acids. Per the germline V gene, CDR1 is SGHVS and CDR2 is FQNEAQ. The CDR3: CASSLGQGAYEQYF. The CDR3 DNA follows: TGTGCCAGCAGCTTAGGACAGGGAGCCTACGAGCAGTACTTC. Complete variable domain (other parts from reference TRBV7-8 and TRBJ2-7): GAGVSQSPRYKVAKRGQDVALRCDPISGHVSLFWYQQALGQGPEFLTYFQNEAQLDKSGLPSDRFFAERPEGSVSTLKIQRTQQEDSAVYLCASSLGQGAYEQYFGPGTRLTVT.

In this sample, this clone turned up once. The rearrangement links TRBV25-1 to TRBJ2-2, with D maybe TRBD2 (6 bases). CDR3 length equals 17 residues. CDR1 MGHDK and CDR2 SYGVNS come from the germline V gene. The ends were cut back, 4 bases at V and 1 base at J, with 16 bases in the middle. CDR3 amino acids: CASSAPFGRKNTGELFF. In nucleotides, the CDR3 is TGTGCCAGCAGTGCCCCTTTCGGGAGAAAGAACACCGGGGAGCTGTTTTTT. The full variable domain, in which reference TRBV25-1 and TRBJ2-2 provide the parts outside the CDR3, is EADIYQTPRYLVIGTGKKITLECSQTMGHDKMYWYQQDPGMELHLIHYSYGVNSTEKGDLSSESTVSRIRTEHFPLTLESARPSHTSQYLCASSAPFGRKNTGELFFGEGSRLTVL.

V gene TRBV6-6 combines with J gene TRBJ1-4, with 8 bases matching TRBD1. The junction had 8 bases not matched to a gene; V was cut back by 7 bases and J by 7 bases. The germline V gene encodes CDR1 MNHNY and CDR2 SVGAGI (reference sequence). The CDR3 totals 14 residues. CDR3 sequence: CASTMGTGAEKLFF. CDR3 DNA: TGTGCCAGCACGATGGGGACAGGAGCTGAAAAACTGTTTTTT.

The CDR3 sequence: CASSLTPGTTRTSGRLNTQYF. The DNA for the CDR3 is TGCGCCAGCAGCCTCACGCCCGGGACCACCCGGACTAGCGGGAGACTGAATACGCAGTATTTT. The chain carries TRBV4-1 and TRBJ2-3; 13 positions agree with TRBD2. The CDR3 runs 21 residues. Per the germline V gene, CDR1 is MGHRA and CDR2 is YSYEKL. The junction had 23 bases not matched to a gene; V was cut back by 4 bases and J by 7 bases.

The genes are TRBV9 and TRBJ1-1; TRBD1 matches at 8 bases. Losses at the gene ends were 0 bases for V and 7 bases for J; bases not matched to a gene: 8. The germline V gene encodes CDR1 SGDLS and CDR2 YYNGEE. The CDR3 has 15 amino acids. The chain's CDR3 is CASSVGWDRTFEAFF. For the CDR3, the DNA is TGTGCCAGCAGCGTAGGATGGGACAGGACGTTTGAAGCTTTCTTT.

The chain uses TRBV19 and TRBJ1-2; the match to TRBD1 covers 9 bases. Germline trimming cut 8 bases from V and 1 base from J; bases unmatched to any gene: 5. Germline lookup yields CDR1 LNHDA and CDR2 SQIVND (reference sequence). The CDR3 runs to 14 residues. CDR3 amino acids: CASSGQGNNYGYTF. CDR3 in DNA: TGTGCCAGTTCGGGACAGGGAAATAACTATGGCTACACCTTC.

Only a few counts were recorded for this clone. The chain has TRBV18 and TRBJ2-1, with 12 bases matching TRBD2. Per the germline V gene, CDR1 is KGHSH and CDR2 is LQKENI. After removal of 5 bases from V and 9 bases from J, the junction contained 5 bases not matched to a gene. The CDR3 runs 14 residues. In DNA form, the CDR3 reads TGTGCCAGCTCAACCTCACTAGCGGGAGGTGAGCAGTTCTTC. Its protein product is CASSTSLAGGEQFF.

The V call is TRBV4-3, the J call TRBJ1-5; 9 bases agree with TRBD1. The CDR3 is 17 amino acids. After removal of 0 bases from V and 6 bases from J, the junction contained 9 bases not matched to a gene. Germline V gene data show CDR1 as LGHNA and CDR2 as YSLEER. CDR3 region: CASSQELTGTGIQPQHF. The CDR3 nucleotides read TGCGCCAGCAGCCAAGAGCTCACCGGGACAGGGATTCAGCCCCAGCATTTT.